A selection of T cell receptor beta chains follows, all from one sample in a study of siplizumab effects on memory and regulatory T cells. Libraries were prepared by immunoSEQ multiplex PCR; TCRdb keeps only in-frame clonotypes and omits some of them. Of 100,000 or so clones in the sample, around 94% were seen once. The specimen sequenced was Tregs sorted from blood. Every receptor here comes from a human donor in good health. Each CDR3 is given with its conserved first and last residue. The D gene is left open where the match is weak. The listing skips clone size in some rows; elsewhere it reads once, few, many or a size class.

>TRBJ1-4|-|TRBD1|TRBV15
TGTGCCACGAAGGACCGGGACAGGGCTAATGAAAAACTGTTTTTT
CATKDRDRANEKLFF
>TRBJ2-1|-|-|TRBV2
TGTGCCAGCAGTGAAGGGGCCTACAATGAGCAGTTCTTC
CASSEGAYNEQFF
>TRBJ2-7|once|-|TRBV4-1
TGCGCCAGCAGCCAAGGCCCCATAGTCGGGCCCAACTACGAGCAGTACTTC
CASSQGPIVGPNYEQYF
>TRBJ2-4|-|TRBD2|TRBV7-9
TGTGCCAGCAGCTCCGGACTAGCGGGAGGGCTACTAGCCAAAAACATTCAGTACTTC
CASSSGLAGGLLAKNIQYF
>TRBJ2-1|-|TRBD2|TRBV5-4
TGTGCCAGCAGCATAGCGGGAGGAACCTACAATGAGCAGTTCTTC
CASSIAGGTYNEQFF
>TRBJ1-3|-|TRBD1|TRBV4-2
TGTGCCAGCAGCACGGGACAGGGGTTTGGAAACACCATATATTTT
CASSTGQGFGNTIYF
>TRBJ1-1|-|-|TRBV21-1
TGTGCCAGCAGTCACTACTACAGGGATGCGGGTAAGGGGACCACTGAAGCTTTCTTT
CASSHYYRDAGKGTTEAFF
>TRBJ1-3|-|-|TRBV7-9
TGTGCCAGCCGCATTCAGACAGGAAGCTCTGGAAACACCATATATTTT
CASRIQTGSSGNTIYF
>TRBJ2-7|-|TRBD1|TRBV5-1
TGCGCCAGCAGCTTCCGACAGGGGGCCTACGAGCAGTACTTC
CASSFRQGAYEQYF
>TRBJ2-7|-|-|TRBV27
TGTGCCAGCAGCAGGAGGGATTCCTACGAGCAGTACTTC
CASSRRDSYEQYF
>TRBJ2-7|-|-|TRBV5-1
TGCGCCAGCAGCTTGGTCCGCCCGAATGGGCTATCCGAGCAGTACTTC
CASSLVRPNGLSEQYF
>TRBJ2-3|-|-|TRBV6-1
TGTGCCAGCGCGTGGATCACAGATACGCAGTATTTT
CASAWITDTQYF
>TRBJ2-3|-|-|TRBV5-1
TGCGCCAGCAACCGACAGAGCACAGATACGCAGTATTTT
CASNRQSTDTQYF
>TRBJ2-7|-|TRBD2|TRBV5-1
TGCGCCAGCAGCCGTACTAGCGGACAGATCTACGAGCAGTACTTC
CASSRTSGQIYEQYF
>TRBJ2-3|-|-|TRBV2
TGTGCCAGAGGAGGGGGCGGGATTCGGACAGATACGCAGTATTTT
CARGGGGIRTDTQYF
>TRBJ2-1|-|TRBD2|TRBV11-3
TGTGCCAGCAGCTTAGAGGGGGGAGGGCTTGATGAGCAGTTCTTC
CASSLEGGGLDEQFF
>TRBJ2-1|-|TRBD2|TRBV6-1
TGTGCCAGCAGTGTCTTGGTAGCGGGCACCTACAATGAGCAGTTCTTC
CASSVLVAGTYNEQFF
>TRBJ2-5|-|-|TRBV2
TGTGCCAGCAATGTTGAACCCGCGCGAGAGACCCAATACTTC
CASNVEPARETQYF
>TRBJ2-7|-|TRBD1|TRBV2
TGTGCCAGCAGACGAGGGACAGGGGTATACGAGCAGTACTTC
CASRRGTGVYEQYF
>TRBJ2-1|-|-|TRBV11-3
TGTGCCAGCAGCCCCAGTAGAGATGAGCAGTTCTTC
CASSPSRDEQFF
>TRBJ1-1|-|-|TRBV2
TGTGCCAGCATCCAAGGGGGGGGCCGCATGAACACTGAAGCTTTCTTT
CASIQGGGRMNTEAFF
>TRBJ2-2|-|-|TRBV7-2
TGTGCCAGCAGCTCGCTACGCCACACCGGGGAGCTGTTTTTT
CASSSLRHTGELFF
>TRBJ2-1|few|-|TRBV19
TGTGCCAGTAGTATAGAACAGGGATCCTACAATGAGCAGTTCTTC
CASSIEQGSYNEQFF
>TRBJ1-5|-|-|TRBV12-5
TGTGCTAGTGGTTTGGGCGTCAATCAGCCCCAGCATTTT
CASGLGVNQPQHF
>TRBJ2-7|-|TRBD2|TRBV27
TGTGCCAGCTGGAGGGCAGCCTTAACTAGCGTAGGAGAGCAGTACTTC
CASWRAALTSVGEQYF